Listed here are 32 T cell receptor beta chains from one sample, sequenced in a study of T cells in Graves' hyperthyroidism and ophthalmopathy. TCR beta CDR3 sequences were amplified from RNA transcripts. The study used the HTBI primer set for a first-round RT-PCR of the TCR CDR3. TCRdb called the multiplex PCR reads again in MiXCR, with one record for every CDR3 protein. The sample carries about 380,000 distinct CDR3 sequences, approximately 15% recorded once. Input material: blood. The receptors come from a woman aged 25 to 39 with Graves' ophthalmopathy.

This clonotype has ten or more counts. V is TRBV6-1 and J is TRBJ2-7; the match to TRBD2 covers 7 bases. The length of the CDR3 is 15 residues. Germline CDR1 is MNHNS and CDR2 is SASEGT. V was clipped by 6 bases and J by 2 bases; unmatched bases: 10. The CDR3 DNA is TGTGCCAGCAGCCAACCCGGGGGGAACACCTACGAGCAGTACTTC. It yields the protein CASSQPGGNTYEQYF.

The chain carries TRBV6-5 and TRBJ2-1; maybe TRBD2 (5 bases). The end of the DNA aligns better with TRBJ2-7, so the J call may be wrong. This CDR3 comprises 15 residues. The germline gives CDR1 MNHEY, CDR2 SVGAGI. The CDR3 is CASSYGLAPYNEQYF. The CDR3 coding sequence is TGTGCCAGCAGTTACGGCTTAGCGCCTTACAATGAGCAGTACTTC.

This clonotype was detected many times. This rearrangement joins TRBV28 to TRBJ1-4; 8 positions agree with TRBD1. The germline V gene has CDR1 MDHEN and CDR2 SYDVKM. The CDR3 covers 15 residues. Unmatched junction bases numbered 4, after V lost 6 bases and J lost 1 base. As DNA, the CDR3 is TGTGCCAGCAGGCAAACAGGGGGAACTAATGAAAAACTGTTTTTT. It is translated as CASRQTGGTNEKLFF.

This clonotype was counted ten times or more. The rearrangement uses TRBV10-3 and TRBJ2-7, with unresolved D. Between the trimmed V and J ends, which lost 10 bases and 2 bases, there was a span of 12 bases. This CDR3 is 12 amino acids long. Germline CDR1 and CDR2: ENHRY and SYGVKD. CDR3: CATSTQTYEQYF. CDR3 nucleotides: TGTGCCACCTCAACACAAACCTACGAGCAGTACTTC.

This clonotype occurred many times. CDR3 in DNA: TGTGCCACCAGCAGGTACCGGGACAGGACGGACAATGAGCAGTTCTTC. Translation gives CATSRYRDRTDNEQFF. The genes are TRBV15 and TRBJ2-1; 8 bases are shared with TRBD1. The length of the CDR3 is 16 residues. The V and J ends lost 3 bases and 5 bases, in that order; junction bases with no gene match: 9. The germline gives CDR1 LNHNV, CDR2 YYDKDF (reference sequence).

This clonotype was picked up a small number of times. The chain couples TRBV10-2 to TRBJ1-2; 10 bases are shared with TRBD1. CDR1 and CDR2 from the germline V gene are WSHSY and SAAADI. V lost 8 bases and J lost 0; bases outside the gene matches: 9. This CDR3 spans 16 amino acids. CDR3: CASLPRDRGPNYGYTF. Here the CDR3 DNA reads TGCGCCAGCCTCCCCCGGGACAGGGGCCCTAACTATGGCTACACCTTC.

This clonotype has a count of ten or more. V is TRBV12-3 or TRBV12-4 and J is TRBJ1-2, with TRBD1 as a possible D gene (6 bases). V was clipped by 1 base and J by 6 bases, with 12 bases between them. The CDR3 loop spans 14 amino acids. The DNA for the CDR3 is TGTGCCAGCAGTTTAGGGGTACAGGGAAATGGCTACACCTTC. Translated: CASSLGVQGNGYTF.

The rearrangement uses TRBV6-1 and TRBJ2-1; 7 bases agree with TRBD2. The CDR3 runs to 14 residues. The germline CDR1 and CDR2 sequences are MNHNS and SASEGT. The junction had 3 bases not matched to a gene; V was cut back by 5 bases and J by 2 bases. CDR3 residues: CASSKGLTYNEQFF. CDR3 nucleotide sequence: TGTGCCAGCAGTAAGGGACTAACCTACAATGAGCAGTTCTTC.

This clonotype showed up many times. The rearrangement joins TRBV6-1 to TRBJ1-2; tentatively, D is TRBD1 (6 bases). Trimming cost V 5 bases and J 2 bases, with 12 bases left between them. The CDR3 is 14 amino acids. The V gene's germline CDR1 is MNHNS and CDR2 SASEGT. DNA for the CDR3: TGTGCCAGCAGTCACGCAACAGGGAACTATGGCTACACCTTC. Amino acid sequence: CASSHATGNYGYTF.

The V gene is TRBV20-1, the J gene TRBJ2-7; weak D call: TRBD2 (5 bases). The germline V gene encodes CDR1 DFQATT and CDR2 SNEGSKA (reference sequence). V was pared by 6 bases and J by 2 bases, with 14 bases between. CDR3 size: 13 residues. Written as DNA, the CDR3 is TGCAGTGCCGAGACTACCAATACCTACGAGCAGTACTTC. Its protein is CSAETTNTYEQYF.

The chain carries TRBV5-1 and TRBJ1-1, with D possibly matching TRBD1 (5 bases). Trimming cost V 4 bases and J 4 bases, with 17 bases left between them. There are 15 residues in the CDR3. Germline V gene data show CDR1 as SGHRS and CDR2 as YFSETQ. CDR3 nucleotides: TGCGCCAGCAGCCCCGGGGGGGGGTTCGGCACTGAAGCTTTCTTT. Protein product: CASSPGGGFGTEAFF.

This clonotype occurred many times. The chain uses TRBV7-9 and TRBJ1-6, with D unclear. V was shortened by 1 base and J by 4 bases, with 8 bases between the two germline ends. This CDR3 has 15 residues. The germline CDR1 and CDR2 sequences are SEHNR and FQNEAQ (reference sequence). CDR3 nucleotide sequence: TGTGCCAGCAGCTTAGACAGCCCTTATAATTCACCCCTCCACTTT. Its protein product is CASSLDSPYNSPLHF.

The chain combines TRBV6-1 with TRBJ2-7, with TRBD1 matching 12 bases. Germline V CDR1 and CDR2: MNHNS, SASEGT. Germline trimming cut 4 bases from V and 6 bases from J; bases unmatched to any gene: 7. The CDR3 length is 15 residues. In DNA, the CDR3 is TGTGCCAGCAGTGCTTCCGGGACAGGGGGCGGCGAGCAGTACTTC. Protein product: CASSASGTGGGEQYF.

This clonotype was detected ten times or more. The CDR3 DNA is TGTGCCAGCAATCTTCGGGAGGGGGGAAGCACAGATACGCAGTATTTT. This sequence encodes CASNLREGGSTDTQYF. V is TRBV6-1 and J is TRBJ2-3; 8 nucleotides agree with TRBD2. The junction had 9 bases not matched to a gene; V was cut back by 7 bases and J by 0 bases. CDR3 length: 16 amino acids. Per the germline V gene, CDR1 is MNHNS and CDR2 is SASEGT.

The rearrangement uses TRBV6-1 and TRBJ2-7; D gene ambiguous. The CDR3 is made up of 14 amino acids. Between the trimmed V and J ends, which lost 6 bases and 2 bases, there was a span of 14 bases. The germline CDR1 and CDR2 sequences are MNHNS and SASEGT. CDR3 protein: CASRLAAGAYEQYF. Written as DNA, the CDR3 is TGTGCCAGCAGACTCGCCGCCGGAGCCTACGAGCAGTACTTC.

The table lists this clonotype with many counts. V usage is TRBV7-8 and J usage is TRBJ2-5; no definite D call. Germline V lookup: CDR1 SGHVS, CDR2 FQNEAQ. The CDR3 is 12 amino acids. Deletions cut 1 base from V and 4 bases from J, with 4 bases between. The CDR3 loop reads CASSLGPETQYF. In DNA form, the CDR3 reads TGTGCCAGCAGCTTAGGCCCAGAGACCCAGTACTTC.

This clonotype was detected ten times or more. The rearrangement links TRBV20-1 to TRBJ2-3, with 8 bases lining up with TRBD1. The V segment lost 3 bases and the J segment 6 bases; nucleotides outside the gene matches: 11. The germline gives CDR1 DFQATT, CDR2 SNEGSKA (reference sequence). This CDR3 spans 15 amino acids. CDR3 nucleotides: TGCAGTGCTAGTGATGGGACAGGACGGGTGGATACGCAGTATTTT. It encodes CSASDGTGRVDTQYF.

The table lists this clonotype with many counts. The chain combines TRBV11-2 with TRBJ1-1; D call uncertain. The CDR3 has 12 residues. The V and J ends lost 5 bases and 8 bases respectively, with 12 bases between them. Germline CDR1 is SGHAT and CDR2 is FQNNGV. CDR3 amino acids: CASSLLGAEAFF. CDR3 DNA sequence: TGTGCCAGCAGCCTCCTGGGTGCGGAAGCTTTCTTT.

In DNA form, the CDR3 reads TGTGCCAGTAGTATTGACCGGACTAGCGGGGGAAACACAGATACGCAGTATTTT. Residues: CASSIDRTSGGNTDTQYF. This chain connects TRBV19 to TRBJ2-3; 13 nucleotides line up with TRBD2. V trimming: 3 bases; J trimming: 2 bases; junction bases outside the gene matches: 8. Per germline, CDR1 LNHDA and CDR2 SQIVND (reference sequence). This CDR3 spans 18 amino acids.

This clonotype has just one count. One base away lies a much larger clone, so this may be a sequencing read error. The chain carries TRBV2 and TRBJ1-2; no clear D. This CDR3 contains 12 residues. Germline CDR1 and CDR2: SNHLY and FYNNEI. CDR3 region: CVSSQENYGYTF. As DNA, the CDR3 is TGTGTCAGCAGTCAGGAGAACTATGGCTACACCTTC.

This clonotype was counted ten times or more. The chain employs TRBV7-8 and TRBJ2-3, with D perhaps matching TRBD1 (6 bases). Germline loops: CDR1 SGHVS, CDR2 FQNEAQ. Trimming removed 7 bases from V and 4 bases from J, with 24 bases in between. This CDR3 is built from 17 residues. The CDR3 here is CASTYPGHQYGADTQYF. Written as DNA, the CDR3 is TGTGCCAGCACCTACCCGGGACACCAATACGGCGCAGATACGCAGTATTTT. The entire variable domain, with the rest obtained from reference TRBV7-8 and TRBJ2-3, is as follows: GAGVSQSPRYKVAKRGQDVALRCDPISGHVSLFWYQQALGQGPEFLTYFQNEAQLDKSGLPSDRFFAERPEGSVSTLKIQRTQQEDSAVYLCASTYPGHQYGADTQYFGPGTRLTVL.

This rearrangement joins TRBV14 to TRBJ1-6; D is unclear. The CDR3 covers 14 residues. Trimming left V 1 base short and J 6 bases short, with 7 bases between. The germline V gene encodes CDR1 SGHDN and CDR2 FVKESK. In DNA form, the CDR3 reads TGTGCCAGCAGCCAAGGTGGTTTTAATTCACCCCTCCACTTT. This sequence encodes CASSQGGFNSPLHF.

This clonotype was picked up many times. The V call is TRBV6-6, the J call TRBJ2-2; TRBD1 is a possible D gene (6 bases). CDR3 length: 18 residues. V lost 0 bases and J lost 4, with 18 bases in between. Germline loops: CDR1 MNHNY, CDR2 SVGAGI (reference sequence). The CDR3 DNA reads as TGTGCCAGCAGTTACTCGTCCCACAGGGCTCCCTTCACCGGGGAGCTGTTTTTT. Amino acids: CASSYSSHRAPFTGELFF.

This clonotype turned up a few times. One end of the junction varies from germline; a read error may be responsible. V usage is TRBV4-1 and J usage is TRBJ2-3; 9 nucleotides align to TRBD2. Per germline, CDR1 MGHRA and CDR2 YSYEKL. The CDR3 runs 17 residues. The CDR3 reads CASTQEPLAGTTDTQYF. DNA of the CDR3: TGCGCCAGCACCCAAGAGCCCCTAGCGGGGACCACAGATACGCAGTATTTT.

The V gene is TRBV6-2 or TRBV6-3, the J gene TRBJ1-5; 8 nucleotides agree with TRBD1. The germline CDR1 and CDR2 sequences are MNHEY and SVGEGT. The V segment lost 4 bases and the J segment 4 bases; nucleotides outside the gene matches: 6. CDR3 length: 15 residues. CDR3 protein: CASSSWTGRNQPQHF. DNA for the CDR3: TGTGCCAGCAGTTCCTGGACAGGGCGAAATCAGCCCCAGCATTTT.

This chain connects TRBV6-5 to TRBJ1-1; D is undetermined. The germline CDR1 and CDR2 sequences are MNHEY and SVGAGI. V lost 6 bases and J lost 7, with 12 bases in between. The CDR3 runs to 12 residues. CDR3 DNA: TGTGCCAGCAGCCTCCGGTTCGTTGAAGCTTTCTTT. Translated, it gives CASSLRFVEAFF.

To note about this clonotype: A much larger clonotype is one base distant, so this may be a read error. The chain carries TRBV15 and TRBJ2-1, with 11 bases lining up with TRBD1. Germline loops: CDR1 LNHNV, CDR2 YYDKDF (reference sequence). This CDR3 region has 12 residues. The CDR3 DNA sequence: TGTGCCATCAGCAAACCGGGACAGGGGGAGTTCTTC. This translates into CAISKPGQGEFF.

This clonotype was counted many times. Its ends do not fully match the called genes, so a read error is possible. The chain combines TRBV11-3 with TRBJ1-6; D not resolved. Germline lookup yields CDR1 SGHNT and CDR2 YENEEA. The CDR3 sequence is 13 residues long. The CDR3: CASSLRTNPPLHF. The CDR3 nucleotides read TGTGCCAGCAGCCTCAGGACTAATCCACCCCTCCACTTT.

In this sample, this clonotype turned up many times. This rearrangement joins TRBV24-1 to TRBJ1-5, with unresolved D. CDR3 length: 21 residues. The germline V gene encodes CDR1 KGHDR and CDR2 SFDVKD. Trimming left V 1 base short and J 0 bases short, with 24 bases between. The CDR3 DNA reads TGTGCCACCAGTGATTTTGTAACTTTGGCGGGGATGGCAGGTAGCAATCAGCCCCAGCATTTT. It specifies CATSDFVTLAGMAGSNQPQHF.

This clonotype has a handful of counts. The rearrangement links TRBV7-9 to TRBJ2-1, with 10 bases aligning to TRBD1. V shed 5 bases, J shed 5 bases, and the junction held 3 bases outside the gene matches. From germline, CDR1 is SEHNR and CDR2 FQNEAQ (reference sequence). The length of the CDR3 is 14 residues. CDR3 bases: TGTGCCAGCAGCCCCGGGACAGGGGACAATGAGCAGTTCTTC. This sequence encodes CASSPGTGDNEQFF. The whole variable domain, filled in from reference TRBV7-9 and TRBJ2-1, reads DTGVSQNPRHKITKRGQNVTFRCDPISEHNRLYWYRQTLGQGPEFLTYFQNEAQLEKSRLLSDRFSAERPKGSFSTLEIQRTEQGDSAMYLCASSPGTGDNEQFFGPGTRLTVL.

The chain couples TRBV7-8 to TRBJ2-7; 9 positions agree with TRBD1. Germline V gives CDR1 SGHVS, CDR2 FQNEAQ. CDR3 length: 15 residues. The junction had 8 bases not matched to a gene; V was cut back by 5 bases and J by 3 bases. CDR3 in amino acids: CASSPGTGNFYEQYF. CDR3 bases: TGTGCCAGCAGCCCCGGGACAGGGAATTTCTACGAGCAGTACTTC.

In its sample, this clonotype was seen a few times. The V gene is TRBV20-1, the J gene TRBJ1-5; D is undetermined. This CDR3 is 13 amino acids long. V was cut by 0 bases and J by 2 bases, with 5 bases left in between. Germline V lookup: CDR1 DFQATT, CDR2 SNEGSKA (reference sequence). CDR3 nucleotides: TGCAGTGCTAGAGATGGACGCAATCAGCCCCAGCATTTT. Translated, it gives CSARDGRNQPQHF.